The clone carrying this TCR beta chain came up a few times. What it binds is not known. This record belongs to a study of T cell repertoires in cytomegalovirus infection. After removal of 5 bases from V and 1 base from J, the junction contained 9 bases not matched to a gene. This CDR3 is 18 amino acids long. Germline CDR1 MNHEY, CDR2 SVGAGI. From the reads, TCRdb called clonotypes with MiXCR, one entry per CDR3 protein. The sample holds around 440,000 distinct CDR3 sequences, 11% seen once. Findings of the study overall: Identification of carriers of CMV plus the relevant HLA was performed using cumulative public TCR beta family frequency.

The chain has TRBV6-5 and TRBJ2-6, with 9 positions matching TRBD1. This clonotype was obtained from a human donor in good health (CMV status not recorded). Some clones in this sample may be carry-over from other donors' samples. Sequenced input: PBMCs. CDR3 amino acids: CASSPQWTGVSGANVLTF. The CDR3 region has the DNA TGTGCCAGCAGTCCTCAATGGACAGGGGTATCTGGGGCCAACGTCCTGACTTTC.